Presented here are 28 T cell receptor beta chains from one specimen sequenced in a study of CD8 T cells in Susac syndrome. It was with random hexamers that 0.5 to 1 ug RNA was reverse transcribed. TCRdb redid the calling of the immunoSEQ multiplex PCR reads with MiXCR, one entry per CDR3 protein. The table includes 110,000 or so distinct CDR3 sequences, 90% to 95% detected once. The specimen was CD4+ T cells from PBMCs. Every receptor here comes from a human donor with multiple sclerosis.

CDR3 nucleotides: TGTGCCAGTAGTACGACAGGGGCCCTCTATGGCTACACCTTC. Protein sequence: CASSTTGALYGYTF. The rearrangement joins TRBV19 to TRBJ1-2, with 8 bases that match TRBD1. Germline-derived CDR1 and CDR2 are LNHDA and SQIVND (reference sequence). With 4 bases clipped from V and 4 bases from J, the junction kept 5 bases outside the gene matches. CDR3 length: 14 residues. The entire variable domain, with the rest obtained from reference TRBV19 and TRBJ1-2, is as follows: DGGITQSPKYLFRKEGQNVTLSCEQNLNHDAMYWYRQDPGQGLRLIYYSQIVNDFQKGDIAEGYSVSREKKESFPLTVTSAQKNPTAFYLCASSTTGALYGYTFGSGTRLTVV.

In this sample, this clonotype turned up once. The chain employs TRBV9 and TRBJ1-1, with 9 bases aligning to TRBD1. The V gene's germline CDR1 is SGDLS and CDR2 YYNGEE. The CDR3 has 15 residues. Losses at the gene ends were 7 bases for V and 4 bases for J; bases not matched to a gene: 11. Written as DNA, the CDR3 is TGTGCCAGCTCACTGGGACAGGGTCTTCGCACTGAAGCTTTCTTT. Translation: CASSLGQGLRTEAFF.

The chain carries TRBV4-1 and TRBJ1-6; D not certain. The germline gives CDR1 MGHRA, CDR2 YSYEKL. The CDR3 is 17 amino acids. The V and J ends lost 2 bases and 9 bases respectively, with 20 bases between them. Here the CDR3 DNA reads TGCGCCAGCAGCCAAAACGGCGGGGAGGGTCTTGGTTCACCCCTCCACTTT. Protein: CASSQNGGEGLGSPLHF.

J is TRBJ2-2 and V is TRBV5-1; D unclear. The CDR3 length is 13 residues. With 1 base removed from V and 7 bases from J, the gap between germline ends came to 8 bases. The germline gives CDR1 SGHRS, CDR2 YFSETQ. The CDR3 DNA is TGCGCCAGCAGCTTGAACAACGGCGGGGAGCTGTTTTTT. The encoded protein is CASSLNNGGELFF.

The chain links TRBV7-3 to TRBJ1-1; D not resolved. V was cut by 1 base and J by 6 bases, with 12 bases left in between. CDR1 and CDR2 (germline): SGHTA, FQGTGA. The CDR3 runs 14 residues. CDR3 nucleotides: TGTGCCAGCAGCTTAATGGCGGGGAGATCTGAAGCTTTCTTT. This sequence encodes CASSLMAGRSEAFF.

The CDR3 spells CSVASLGDTQYF. DNA of the CDR3: TGCAGCGTTGCATCCTTGGGAGATACGCAGTATTTT. The J gene is TRBJ2-3, the V gene TRBV29-1; no definite D call. V was trimmed by 4 bases and J by 5 bases, leaving 10 bases between them. The length of the CDR3 is 12 residues. The germline gives CDR1 SQVTM, CDR2 ANQGSEA.

The chain combines TRBV2 with TRBJ2-1; the D gene could be TRBD1 or TRBD2 (5 bases each). The CDR3 loop spans 12 amino acids. The germline gives CDR1 SNHLY, CDR2 FYNNEI. V gave up 7 bases and J gave up 6 bases, with 10 bases separating them. CDR3 coding DNA: TGTGCCAGCACGGGGACCTTCAATGAGCAGTTCTTC. Translated, it gives CASTGTFNEQFF.

This chain uses TRBV6-1 with TRBJ1-5, with 7 bases matching TRBD1. Trimming took 6 bases from V and 0 from J; bases not matched to a gene: 5. This CDR3 spans 15 amino acids. CDR1 is MNHNS, CDR2 SASEGT, per germline. The CDR3 loop is CASRSYRGSNQPQHF. The CDR3 bases are TGTGCCAGCAGATCCTACAGGGGTAGCAATCAGCCCCAGCATTTT.

The chain couples TRBV5-1 to TRBJ2-3; no definite D call. Trimming pared 0 bases from V and 0 bases from J, leaving 8 bases between. This CDR3 spans 15 amino acids. The germline gives CDR1 SGHRS, CDR2 YFSETQ. CDR3 loop: CASSLGQLSTDTQYF. DNA for the CDR3: TGCGCCAGCAGCTTGGGTCAGCTAAGCACAGATACGCAGTATTTT.

The count of this clonotype is one. This chain joins TRBV18 and TRBJ1-1, with 7 bases matching TRBD1. With V trimmed by 6 bases and J by 2 bases, 3 bases remained unmatched. Germline V CDR1 and CDR2: KGHSH, LQKENI. The CDR3 has 13 residues. The CDR3 region is CASSTGANTEAFF. The DNA for the CDR3 is TGTGCCAGCTCCACAGGGGCTAACACTGAAGCTTTCTTT.

This clonotype appeared a single time. The gene calls are TRBV6-1 and TRBJ1-2; D perhaps matches TRBD1 (5 bases). Germline V lookup: CDR1 MNHNS, CDR2 SASEGT. The CDR3 has 18 residues. V was pared by 1 base and J by 6 bases, with 24 bases between. The CDR3: CASSEEVVPGPFLDGYTF. DNA for the CDR3: TGTGCCAGCAGTGAAGAGGTGGTGCCGGGGCCTTTCCTGGATGGCTACACCTTC.

The chain employs TRBV20-1 and TRBJ2-3, with 12 positions matching TRBD2. In germline, CDR1 is DFQATT, CDR2 SNEGSKA (reference sequence). With V trimmed by 6 bases and J by 4 bases, 11 bases remained unmatched. This CDR3 is 16 amino acids long. The chain's CDR3 is CSARGLAGGKSDTQYF. DNA for the CDR3: TGCAGTGCCAGGGGACTAGCGGGCGGGAAGTCAGATACGCAGTATTTT.

CDR3 nucleotides: TGTGCCCACCGGGGCGGGGGAGAAAAACTGTTTTTT. It specifies CAHRGGGEKLFF. This chain uses TRBV28 with TRBJ1-4, with TRBD1 as a possible D gene (5 bases). Germline V CDR1 and CDR2: MDHEN, SYDVKM. This CDR3 has 12 residues. Trimming removed 11 bases at V and 8 bases at J, with 15 bases between.

The chain combines TRBV18 with TRBJ2-3; 14 bases match TRBD2. The CDR3 spans 17 residues. V trimming: 5 bases; J trimming: 4 bases; junction bases outside the gene matches: 8. CDR1 and CDR2 from the germline V gene are KGHSH and LQKENI. The CDR3 DNA reads TGTGCCAGCTCAACGACTAGCGGGGGGGCCGACGCAGATACGCAGTATTTT. It translates to CASSTTSGGADADTQYF.

Only one count was recorded for this clonotype. This sequence joins TRBV3-1 and TRBJ1-1; D ambiguous. The V end was cut by 5 bases, the J end by 2 bases, with 15 bases between. CDR1 LGHDT and CDR2 YNNKEL come from the germline V gene (reference sequence). The CDR3 covers 15 residues. This CDR3 is CASSGAGRGNTEAFF. CDR3 in DNA: TGTGCCAGCAGCGGCGCAGGCCGGGGAAACACTGAAGCTTTCTTT.

The J gene is TRBJ1-2, the V gene TRBV6-6; D may be TRBD1 (6 bases). The V gene lost 5 bases and the J gene lost 7 bases, with 17 bases spanning the gap. The CDR3 loop spans 14 amino acids. Germline assignment: CDR1 MNHNY and CDR2 SVGAGI (reference sequence). Here the CDR3 DNA reads TGTGCCAGCAGTAGTACAGGGCCCGGAGTTGGCTACACCTTC. This translates into CASSSTGPGVGYTF.

The chain uses TRBV5-1 and TRBJ1-5; perhaps TRBD1 as D (5 bases). The CDR3 has 16 amino acids. Looked up from germline, CDR1 is SGHRS and CDR2 is YFSETQ. V was shortened by 0 bases and J by 2 bases, with 12 bases between the two germline ends. This CDR3 reads CASSLVGGGGNQPQHF. The CDR3 DNA reads as TGCGCCAGCAGCTTGGTTGGCGGGGGGGGCAATCAGCCCCAGCATTTT. The entire variable domain, with the rest obtained from reference TRBV5-1 and TRBJ1-5, is as follows: KAGVTQTPRYLIKTRGQQVTLSCSPISGHRSVSWYQQTPGQGLQFLFEYFSETQRNKGNFPGRFSGRQFSNSRSEMNVSTLELGDSALYLCASSLVGGGGNQPQHFGDGTRLSIL.

This chain joins TRBV6-6 and TRBJ1-6; D gene unclear. The V gene's germline CDR1 is MNHNY and CDR2 SVGAGI (reference sequence). The CDR3 totals 16 residues. V gave up 0 bases and J gave up 9 bases, with 15 bases separating them. CDR3 sequence: CASSYSEGKSGSPLHF. The CDR3 DNA sequence: TGTGCCAGCAGTTACTCCGAAGGGAAGTCTGGTTCACCCCTCCACTTT.

The chain couples TRBV27 to TRBJ2-6; TRBD1 matches 10 bases. The CDR3 length is 16 residues. Germline lookup yields CDR1 MNHEY and CDR2 SMNVEV (reference sequence). The V and J ends lost 6 bases and 2 bases, in that order; junction bases with no gene match: 4. This chain's CDR3 is CASSPDRGAGANVLTF. In DNA form, the CDR3 reads TGTGCCAGCAGCCCGGACAGGGGGGCTGGGGCCAACGTCCTGACTTTC.

The chain couples TRBV6-2 or TRBV6-3 to TRBJ1-6, with 10 bases that match TRBD1. V shed 11 bases, J shed 9 bases, and the junction held 7 bases outside the gene matches. The CDR3 runs to 13 residues. CDR1 is MNHEY, CDR2 SVGEGT, per germline. The CDR3 DNA follows: TGTGCCGGCGGGGGACAGGGGATTTCACCCCTCCACTTT. It translates to CAGGGQGISPLHF.

This chain links TRBV12-3 or TRBV12-4 with TRBJ2-7, with 8 bases lining up with TRBD1. This CDR3 comprises 14 residues. J lost 6 bases, V lost 3 bases, and 7 bases had no gene match. Here the CDR3 reads CASSLQGARSEQYF. The DNA for the CDR3 is TGTGCCAGCAGTTTGCAGGGGGCAAGGAGCGAGCAGTACTTC.

The rearrangement links TRBV5-6 to TRBJ2-7, with D unclear. CDR3 size: 13 residues. Between the trimmed V and J ends, which lost 0 bases and 2 bases, there was a span of 6 bases. CDR1 SGHDT and CDR2 YYEEEE come from the germline V gene. DNA of the CDR3: TGTGCCAGCAGCTTGGGCCGTCCCTACGAGCAGTACTTC. It specifies CASSLGRPYEQYF. Full variable domain (outside the CDR3, taken from reference TRBV5-6 and TRBJ2-7): DAGVTQSPTHLIKTRGQQVTLRCSPKSGHDTVSWYQQALGQGPQFIFQYYEEEERQRGNFPDRFSGHQFPNYSSELNVNALLLGDSALYLCASSLGRPYEQYFGPGTRLTVT.

The rearrangement uses TRBV2 and TRBJ1-1; unclear D gene. The ends were cut back, 5 bases at V and 8 bases at J, with 12 bases in the middle. The germline V gene encodes CDR1 SNHLY and CDR2 FYNNEI. The CDR3 extends over 12 amino acids. DNA of the CDR3: TGTGCCAGCAGTACGGACTACTCCGAAGCTTTCTTT. This encodes CASSTDYSEAFF. The full variable domain, with the rest looked up from reference TRBV2 and TRBJ1-1, is EPEVTQTPSHQVTQMGQEVILRCVPISNHLYFYWYRQILGQKVEFLVSFYNNEISEKSEIFDDQFSVERPDGSNFTLKIRSTKLEDSAMYFCASSTDYSEAFFGQGTRLTVV.

The CDR3 here is CASRERGPDTQYF. DNA for the CDR3: TGTGCCAGCAGAGAAAGGGGCCCAGATACGCAGTATTTT. The chain uses TRBV6-1 and TRBJ2-3; a weak D match, TRBD1 (5 bases). The CDR3 runs 13 residues. Germline CDR1 reads MNHNS; CDR2 reads SASEGT. V lost 6 bases and J 4 bases, leaving 11 bases between the germline ends.

This chain uses TRBV7-8 with TRBJ2-7; either TRBD1 or TRBD2 may fit D (6 bases each). Per germline, CDR1 SGHVS and CDR2 FQNEAQ. V was shortened by 2 bases and J by 4 bases, with 12 bases between the two germline ends. The CDR3 length is 14 residues. The CDR3 here is CASSLQEGGYEQYF. The CDR3 DNA sequence: TGTGCCAGCAGCTTACAAGAAGGGGGGTACGAGCAGTACTTC. Using reference TRBV7-8 and TRBJ2-7 for the parts outside the CDR3, the full variable domain is GAGVSQSPRYKVAKRGQDVALRCDPISGHVSLFWYQQALGQGPEFLTYFQNEAQLDKSGLPSDRFFAERPEGSVSTLKIQRTQQEDSAVYLCASSLQEGGYEQYFGPGTRLTVT.

This clonotype was recorded once. The rearrangement links TRBV24-1 to TRBJ2-3, with a weak D call TRBD2 (6 bases). The CDR3 consists of 15 residues. The V end was cut by 9 bases, the J end by 2 bases, with 17 bases between. Germline loops: CDR1 KGHDR, CDR2 SFDVKD. The CDR3 protein is CATAPGGMNTDTQYF. DNA for the CDR3: TGTGCCACCGCTCCCGGGGGAATGAACACAGATACGCAGTATTTT.

This chain joins TRBV24-1 and TRBJ2-7; no definite D call. V shed 6 bases and J shed 3 bases, with 5 bases lying between them. The V gene's germline CDR1 is KGHDR and CDR2 SFDVKD. The CDR3 is 11 amino acids. CDR3 loop: CATSSGYEQYF. Here the CDR3 DNA reads TGTGCCACCAGTTCGGGCTACGAGCAGTACTTC.

The chain combines TRBV20-1 with TRBJ2-3; 10 bases agree with TRBD2. With 5 bases clipped from V and 4 bases from J, the junction kept 9 bases outside the gene matches. The germline gives CDR1 DFQATT, CDR2 SNEGSKA (reference sequence). The CDR3 runs 15 residues. As DNA, the CDR3 is TGCAGTGCTCCGAACACCGGGACTAGCGCAGATACGCAGTATTTT. Protein: CSAPNTGTSADTQYF.